The rows below give T cell receptor beta chains drawn from one sample of a study of T cells in Graves' hyperthyroidism and ophthalmopathy. TCRdb recomputed calls from the multiplex PCR reads with MiXCR, one row per CDR3 protein. The sample records approximately 560,000 distinct CDR3 sequences, less than 20% being singletons. Material for sequencing was blood. These receptors were collected from a woman aged 25 to 45 with Graves' hyperthyroidism. Both conserved end residues are part of each CDR3. The D gene is left open where the match is weak. Only part of the rows carry a size: once, few, many, or a class if the clone is expanded.

size | D | J | V | CDR3 | DNA
many | TRBD1 | TRBJ2-5 | TRBV28 | CASSFGVGTEYQETQYF | TGTGCCAGCAGTTTTGGGGTCGGGACAGAGTACCAAGAGACCCAGTACTTC
NA | NA | TRBJ2-1 | TRBV29-1 | CSVEDIVLKPSYNEQFF | TGCAGCGTTGAAGACATTGTCCTAAAACCCTCCTACAATGAGCAGTTCTTC
NA | TRBD1 | TRBJ2-3 | TRBV27 | CASSYRGADTQYF | TGTGCCAGCAGTTACAGGGGAGCAGATACGCAGTATTTT
few | TRBD2 | TRBJ2-7 | TRBV9 | CASSVLAGASYEQYF | TGTGCCAGCAGCGTATTAGCGGGAGCCTCCTACGAGCAGTACTTC
NA | NA | TRBJ2-1 | TRBV5-4 | CASSLMKASYNEQFF | TGTGCCAGCAGCTTGATGAAGGCCTCCTACAATGAGCAGTTCTTC
NA | NA | TRBJ2-3 | TRBV5-6 | CASSLVQGDFADTQYF | TGTGCCAGCAGCTTGGTACAGGGCGATTTTGCAGATACGCAGTATTTT
many | TRBD2 | TRBJ2-3 | TRBV10-3 | CATLAGEGTDTQYF | TGTGCCACATTAGCGGGAGAGGGGACAGATACGCAGTATTTT
many | TRBD1 | TRBJ1-2 | TRBV3-1 | CASSPGTGNGYTF | TGTGCCAGCAGCCCCGGGACAGGGAACGGCTACACCTTC
NA | NA | TRBJ2-7 | TRBV7-6 | CASSLGTKPYEQYF | TGTGCCAGCAGCTTAGGGACAAAACCCTACGAGCAGTACTTC
many | TRBD2 | TRBJ2-2 | TRBV29-1 | CSVEGLAGAGRELFF | TGCAGCGTGGAGGGACTAGCGGGAGCGGGTCGGGAGCTGTTTTTT
NA | NA | TRBJ2-1 | TRBV20-1 | CSAVPGGGYNEQFF | TGCAGTGCTGTCCCCGGAGGGGGCTACAATGAGCAGTTCTTC
few | TRBD2 | TRBJ2-1 | TRBV14 | CASSQRSGTPYNEQFF | TGTGCCAGCAGCCAACGAAGCGGGACTCCCTACAATGAGCAGTTCTTC
NA | NA | TRBJ2-1 | TRBV20-1 | CSAHSESNEQFF | TGCAGTGCTCACTCAGAATCGAATGAGCAGTTCTTC
many | NA | TRBJ1-4 | TRBV20-1 | CSTPQGLEKLFF | TGCAGTACCCCGCAGGGCTTAGAAAAACTGTTTTTT
many | TRBD1 | TRBJ2-7 | TRBV7-9 | CASSLAKGQGSYEQYF | TGTGCCAGCAGCTTAGCGAAGGGACAGGGCAGCTACGAGCAGTACTTC
few | TRBD2 | TRBJ2-3 | TRBV20-1 | CSAQTSGSLDTQYF | TGCAGTGCCCAGACTAGCGGGAGTTTGGATACGCAGTATTTT
many | TRBD2 | TRBJ2-3 | TRBV27 | CASSPRTSGTSTDTQYF | TGTGCCAGCAGTCCCCGGACTAGCGGGACTAGCACAGATACGCAGTATTTT
NA | NA | TRBJ1-1 | TRBV28 | CASSLMGGDGTEAFF | TGTGCCAGCAGTTTAATGGGCGGGGACGGGACTGAAGCTTTCTTT
many | NA | TRBJ1-4 | TRBV5-1 | CASRVGGTNEKLFF | TGCGCCAGCAGGGTGGGCGGCACTAATGAAAAACTGTTTTTT
many | NA | TRBJ2-3 | TRBV20-1 | CSVVGNTDTQYF | TGCAGTGTGGTGGGGAACACAGATACGCAGTATTTT
NA | NA | TRBJ1-5 | TRBV7-2 | CASSLFGGEQPQHF | TGTGCCAGCAGCTTATTCGGGGGCGAACAGCCCCAGCATTTT
few | NA | TRBJ2-7 | TRBV14 | CASSQDPRMDEQYF | TGTGCCAGCAGCCAAGATCCGAGGATGGACGAGCAGTACTTC